The T cell receptor (beta chain) under discussion was sequenced for a study of T cells in localized non-small cell lung cancer. Findings of the study overall: Sequencing was limited to one tumor region, leaving the possibility of heterogeneity open. Highest T cell clonality was seen in uninvolved adjacent lung, surpassing that measured in tumor. Increased T cell density in blood showed an association with longer overall survival. Detection in adjacent lung was observed for a median around 50 of the top 100 tumor clones.

Germline V gene data show CDR1 as GTSNPN and CDR2 as SVGIG (reference sequence). The CDR3 runs to 14 residues. V was trimmed by 0 bases and J by 3 bases, leaving 9 bases between them. Sequencing was performed with immunoSEQ multiplex PCR; in TCRdb, only in-frame clones are kept and a portion is missing. Of some 85,000 clones listed, roughly 75% are singletons. This clone was seen a handful of times. Its antigen remains unidentified. The sequences come from PBMCs, collected before any cancer treatment. This rearrangement joins TRBV30 to TRBJ1-5, with D hard to call. This sequence originates from a man between 40 and 70 years old with stage II squamous cell lung carcinoma. In DNA form, the CDR3 reads TGTGCCTGGAGTGTAGGAATCACCAATCAGCCCCAGCATTTT. This gives the protein CAWSVGITNQPQHF.